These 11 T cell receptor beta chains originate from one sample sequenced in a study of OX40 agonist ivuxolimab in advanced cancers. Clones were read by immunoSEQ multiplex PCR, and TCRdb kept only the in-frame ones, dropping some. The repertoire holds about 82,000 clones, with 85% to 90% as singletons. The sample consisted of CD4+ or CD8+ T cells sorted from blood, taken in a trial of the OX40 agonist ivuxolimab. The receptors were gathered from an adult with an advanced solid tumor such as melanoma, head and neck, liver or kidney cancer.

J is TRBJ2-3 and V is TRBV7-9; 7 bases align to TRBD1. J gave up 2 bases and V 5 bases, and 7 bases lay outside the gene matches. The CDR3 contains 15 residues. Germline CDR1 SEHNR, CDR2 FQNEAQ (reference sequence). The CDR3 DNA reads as TGTGCCAGCAGCCTCCGGGACAGCGACACAGATACGCAGTATTTT. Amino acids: CASSLRDSDTDTQYF. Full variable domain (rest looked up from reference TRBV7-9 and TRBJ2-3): DTGVSQNPRHKITKRGQNVTFRCDPISEHNRLYWYRQTLGQGPEFLTYFQNEAQLEKSRLLSDRFSAERPKGSFSTLEIQRTEQGDSAMYLCASSLRDSDTDTQYFGPGTRLTVL.

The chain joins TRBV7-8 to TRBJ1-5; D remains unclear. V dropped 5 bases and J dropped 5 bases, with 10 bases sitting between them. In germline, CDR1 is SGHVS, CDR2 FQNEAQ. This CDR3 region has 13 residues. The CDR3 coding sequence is TGTGCCAGCAGCACCGACCGAGATCAGCCCCAGCATTTT. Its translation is CASSTDRDQPQHF.

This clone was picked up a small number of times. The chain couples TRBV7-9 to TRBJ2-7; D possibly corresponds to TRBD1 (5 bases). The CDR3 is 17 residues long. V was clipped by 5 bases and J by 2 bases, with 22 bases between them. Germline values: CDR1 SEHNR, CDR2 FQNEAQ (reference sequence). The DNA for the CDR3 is TGTGCCAGCAGCGCAGCGAGCGCAGGGTCTTCCGCCTACGAGCAGTACTTC. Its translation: CASSAASAGSSAYEQYF.

CDR3 sequence: CASSATDIGSEQYF. The DNA of the CDR3 is TGTGCCAGCAGCGCAACGGACATAGGCTCCGAGCAGTACTTC. The chain is built from TRBV9 and TRBJ2-7; maybe TRBD1 (5 bases). V was shortened by 3 bases and J by 6 bases, with 16 bases between the two germline ends. This CDR3 has 14 residues. Germline V lookup: CDR1 SGDLS, CDR2 YYNGEE.

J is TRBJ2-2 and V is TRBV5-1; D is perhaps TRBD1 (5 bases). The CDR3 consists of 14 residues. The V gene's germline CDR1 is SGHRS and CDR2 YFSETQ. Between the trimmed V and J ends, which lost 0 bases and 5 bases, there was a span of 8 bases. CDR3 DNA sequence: TGCGCCAGCAGCTTGGACAGGCTGACCGGGGAGCTGTTTTTT. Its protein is CASSLDRLTGELFF.

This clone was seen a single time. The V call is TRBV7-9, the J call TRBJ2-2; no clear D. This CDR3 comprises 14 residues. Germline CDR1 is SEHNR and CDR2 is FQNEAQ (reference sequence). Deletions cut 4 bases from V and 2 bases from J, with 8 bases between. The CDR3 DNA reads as TGTGCCAGCAGCTCGACCGGAAACACCGGGGAGCTGTTTTTT. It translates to CASSSTGNTGELFF. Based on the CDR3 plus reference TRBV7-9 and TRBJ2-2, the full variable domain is DTGVSQNPRHKITKRGQNVTFRCDPISEHNRLYWYRQTLGQGPEFLTYFQNEAQLEKSRLLSDRFSAERPKGSFSTLEIQRTEQGDSAMYLCASSSTGNTGELFFGEGSRLTVL.

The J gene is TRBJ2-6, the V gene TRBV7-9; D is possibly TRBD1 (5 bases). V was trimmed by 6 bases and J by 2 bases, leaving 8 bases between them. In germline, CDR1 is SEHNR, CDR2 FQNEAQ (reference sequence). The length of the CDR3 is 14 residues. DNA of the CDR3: TGTGCCAGCAGGACAGCCGCTGGGGCCAACGTCCTGACTTTC. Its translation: CASRTAAGANVLTF.

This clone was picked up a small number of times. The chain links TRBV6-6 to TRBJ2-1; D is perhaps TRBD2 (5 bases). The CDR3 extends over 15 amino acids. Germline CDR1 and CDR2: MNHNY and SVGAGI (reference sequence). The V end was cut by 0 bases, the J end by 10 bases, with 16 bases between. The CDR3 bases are TGTGCCAGCAGTTACTCCGGACTGTCCCACCACGAGCAGTTCTTC. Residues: CASSYSGLSHHEQFF.

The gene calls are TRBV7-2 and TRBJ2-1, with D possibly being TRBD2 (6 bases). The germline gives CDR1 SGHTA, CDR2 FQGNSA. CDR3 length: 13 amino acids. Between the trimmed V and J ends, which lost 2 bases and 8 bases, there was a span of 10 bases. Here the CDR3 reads CASSLRGTDEQFF. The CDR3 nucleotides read TGTGCCAGCAGCTTACGCGGGACCGATGAGCAGTTCTTC.

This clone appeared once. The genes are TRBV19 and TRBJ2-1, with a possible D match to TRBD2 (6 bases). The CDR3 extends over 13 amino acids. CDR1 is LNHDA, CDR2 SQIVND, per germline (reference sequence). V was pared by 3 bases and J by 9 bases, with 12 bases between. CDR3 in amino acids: CASSIRLASEQFF. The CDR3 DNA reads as TGTGCCAGTAGTATTCGTCTAGCGAGTGAGCAGTTCTTC.

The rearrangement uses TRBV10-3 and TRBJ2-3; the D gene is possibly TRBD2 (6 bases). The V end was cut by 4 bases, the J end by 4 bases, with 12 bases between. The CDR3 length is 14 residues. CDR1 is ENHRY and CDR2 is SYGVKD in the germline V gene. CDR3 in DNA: TGTGCCATCAGTGTCGGGCGGGGAGCAGATACGCAGTATTTT. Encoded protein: CAISVGRGADTQYF.